A selection of T cell receptor beta chains follows, all from one sample in a study of cytomegalovirus exposure and HLA in healthy donors. Sequencing was performed with immunoSEQ multiplex PCR; in TCRdb, only in-frame clones are kept and a portion is missing. The sample records 46,000 or so clones, 60% to 70% being singletons. The specimen sequenced was PBMCs. These receptors originate from a man aged 55 to 70 in good health and CMV-seropositive. CDR3s include the opening cysteine and the closing phenylalanine or tryptophan. A D gene is named only where the DNA matches it firmly. Clone size is not always given. Where it is, it says once, few, many or a class for expanded clones.

V,J,D,size,DNA,CDR3
TRBV7-2,TRBJ2-7,TRBD2,few,TGTGCCAGCAGCTTAATGAGCGGGAACCCTGATCAGTACTTC,CASSLMSGNPDQYF
TRBV5-1,TRBJ2-7,.,few,TGCGCCAGCAGCCCTGGGGGCGGGAGTGGGTACGAGCAGTACTTC,CASSPGGGSGYEQYF
TRBV5-4,TRBJ1-3,.,.,TGTGCCAGCAGCTTGGCCCCCGTCTCTGGAAACACCATATATTTT,CASSLAPVSGNTIYF
TRBV5-5,TRBJ1-5,.,.,TGTGCCAGCAGCCGGGGGGGCCGGAGCCCTTATAGCAATCAGCCCCAGCATTTT,CASSRGGRSPYSNQPQHF
TRBV7-9,TRBJ2-7,.,.,TGTGCCAGCAGCTTAGTGGGGACTTCTTACGAGCAGTACTTC,CASSLVGTSYEQYF
TRBV11-2,TRBJ2-4,.,few,TGTGCCAGCAGCTTATCCCCCGGAGGAGCGGGTCTAGCCAAAAACATTCAGTACTTC,CASSLSPGGAGLAKNIQYF
TRBV6-1,TRBJ2-1,.,few,TGTGCCAGCAGTGAATTCGGTAGGTCCGGAGCTGAGCAGTTCTTC,CASSEFGRSGAEQFF
TRBV7-9,TRBJ2-1,TRBD2,.,TGTGCCAGCAGCTTAGGAGGACTAGCCTTGAATGAGCAGTTCTTC,CASSLGGLALNEQFF
TRBV4-3,TRBJ2-7,TRBD1,.,TGCGCCAGCAGCCCGGCTCCGGACAGGGGACGGCAGTACTTC,CASSPAPDRGRQYF
TRBV10-2,TRBJ2-7,TRBD1,.,TGCGCCAGCAGTGCGCGGACAGGGGGGCCCTACGAGCAGTACTTC,CASSARTGGPYEQYF
TRBV19,TRBJ2-2,.,.,TGTGCGTCGACAGAGTTGGGGTTGGCCGGGGAGCTGTTTTTT,CASTELGLAGELFF
TRBV6-1,TRBJ1-1,TRBD1,few,TGTGCCAGCAGCGAGATGACAGGGGGTACTGAAGCTTTCTTT,CASSEMTGGTEAFF
TRBV19,TRBJ1-1,.,few,TGTGCCAGTTCAGAGAACACTGAAGCTTTCTTT,CASSENTEAFF
TRBV4-2,TRBJ1-1,.,.,TGTGCCAGCAGCCAAGATCGCAGGGGAACCACTGAAGCTTTCTTT,CASSQDRRGTTEAFF
TRBV9,TRBJ2-1,.,once,TGTGCCAGCAGCGTAGGGTTGCGGGGCTCCGAGCAGTTCTTC,CASSVGLRGSEQFF
TRBV6-6,TRBJ1-2,.,.,TGTGCCAGCAGTTACTCCTCCGGGAACTATGGCTACACCTTC,CASSYSSGNYGYTF
TRBV5-1,TRBJ2-7,.,.,TGCGCCAGCAGCTTGGCCGGGGAAACCTACGAGCAGTACTTC,CASSLAGETYEQYF
TRBV28,TRBJ2-3,.,.,TGTGCCAGCAGTTCGGGCGACAGGCCCACAGATACGCAGTATTTT,CASSSGDRPTDTQYF
TRBV7-6,TRBJ2-6,.,few,TGTGCCAGCAGCAGCAGACAGTCTAGTGGGGCCAACGTCCTGACTTTC,CASSSRQSSGANVLTF
TRBV4-1,TRBJ2-1,.,.,TGCGCCAGCAGCCAAAAAACGGGAGCCCTCTCCTACAATGAGCAGTTCTTC,CASSQKTGALSYNEQFF
TRBV4-3,TRBJ2-5,.,.,TGCGCCAGCAGCCAAATGGCCCGGACAGTTTCGGAGACCCAGTACTTC,CASSQMARTVSETQYF
TRBV7-2,TRBJ1-3,.,few,TGTGCCAGCAGCTTAGACGCGGCCTACTCTGGAAACACCATATATTTT,CASSLDAAYSGNTIYF
TRBV4-3,TRBJ1-1,TRBD1,few,TGCGCCAGCAGCCTTTGGGGACAGGGGGCTGGCACTGAAGCTTTCTTT,CASSLWGQGAGTEAFF
TRBV9,TRBJ2-5,TRBD1,.,TGTGCCAGCAGCGAAACGACAGGGGGAACGGAGACCCAGTACTTC,CASSETTGGTETQYF
TRBV18,TRBJ1-2,TRBD1,.,TGTGCCAGCTCACGGGACCGGGACAGTTTTAACTATGGCTACACCTTC,CASSRDRDSFNYGYTF
TRBV6-5,TRBJ2-3,.,.,TGTGCCAGCAGTTACGAGGGATCTTTCACAGATACGCAGTATTTT,CASSYEGSFTDTQYF
TRBV13,TRBJ2-7,TRBD2,.,TGTGCCAGCAGCTCGGCTAGCGGGGCTTACGAGCAGTACTTC,CASSSASGAYEQYF
TRBV19,TRBJ2-1,.,.,TGTGCCAGTAGTGAAACTAGAGAGCAGTTCTTC,CASSETREQFF
TRBV28,TRBJ1-2,TRBD1,.,TGTGCCAGCACACGACAGGGGGCAGGTGGCTACACCTTC,CASTRQGAGGYTF
TRBV6-6,TRBJ1-2,TRBD1,.,TGTGCCAGTCTGTTCGATCTGACAGGGGGCGCGGGCGGCTACACCTTC,CASLFDLTGGAGGYTF
TRBV14,TRBJ2-1,TRBD2,few,TGTGCCAGCAGCCAACTTAGCGGGAGTGAGCAGTTCTTC,CASSQLSGSEQFF
TRBV10-2,TRBJ2-7,TRBD1,.,TGCGCCAGCAGTGCCCCCGGGACAGGGGGCTACGAGCAGTACTTC,CASSAPGTGGYEQYF
TRBV6-1,TRBJ2-1,TRBD2,.,TGTGCCAGCAGTGCAGAGCGGGACTATTACAATGAGCAGTTCTTC,CASSAERDYYNEQFF
TRBV5-1,TRBJ1-1,TRBD1,.,TGCGCCAGCAGCGAACAGGGGGGAATGAACACTGAAGCTTTCTTT,CASSEQGGMNTEAFF
TRBV4-1,TRBJ1-1,.,medium-sized,TGCGCCAGCAGCCAAGAGCCCAGGGTGGCTACTGAAGCTTTCTTT,CASSQEPRVATEAFF
TRBV19,TRBJ2-7,TRBD2,once,TGTGCCAGTAGTATAGCGGGAGGGTCCCACGAGCAGTACTTC,CASSIAGGSHEQYF
TRBV4-1,TRBJ2-7,.,.,TGCGCCAGCAGCCGAGGGACTTACTCCTACGAGCAGTACTTC,CASSRGTYSYEQYF
TRBV28,TRBJ2-7,.,.,TGTGCCAGCAGTTCGCGGTACGAGCAGTACTTC,CASSSRYEQYF
TRBV19,TRBJ1-1,TRBD1,.,TGTGCCAGTAGTCTTACAGGGGGAACTGAAGCTTTCTTT,CASSLTGGTEAFF
TRBV19,TRBJ2-7,.,few,TGTGCCAGTAGTTACTACACAGGGGAGGTCTACGAGCAGTACTTC,CASSYYTGEVYEQYF
TRBV29-1,TRBJ2-2,.,.,TGCAGCGTCGTATCTCCGAACACCGGGGAGCTGTTTTTT,CSVVSPNTGELFF
TRBV5-1,TRBJ2-7,TRBD1,.,TGCGCCAGCAGCTGGGACAGTTACGAGCAGTACTTC,CASSWDSYEQYF
TRBV5-6,TRBJ2-2,TRBD2,few,TGTGCCAGCAGCCCGACTAGCGGGAGATGGGACACCGGGGAGCTGTTTTTT,CASSPTSGRWDTGELFF
TRBV13,TRBJ1-2,.,once,TGTGCCAGCAGCTTACGTGGGGGGGGCTACACCTTC,CASSLRGGGYTF
TRBV30,TRBJ2-2,TRBD2,.,TGTGCCGTTGCACAGCGGGGGTTAATCACCGGGGAGCTGTTTTTT,CAVAQRGLITGELFF
TRBV18,TRBJ2-1,TRBD2,.,TGTGCCAGCTCACGGGAAGCGGGAGAAGGGGGCAATGAGCAGTTCTTC,CASSREAGEGGNEQFF